A single sample gave rise to the 13 T cell receptor beta chains below, sequenced in a study of blood T cell repertoires in COVID-19. The method was immunoSEQ multiplex PCR; TCRdb's version includes in-frame clones alone and lacks a portion of them. The data show a few hundred thousand clones, 80% to 90% seen once. The sequenced material came from PBMCs or T cells enriched from blood (not recorded which). The receptor set was obtained from a middle-aged woman with acute COVID-19.

V usage is TRBV18 and J usage is TRBJ2-7, with D perhaps matching TRBD1 (6 bases). The germline CDR1 and CDR2 sequences are KGHSH and LQKENI. V lost 3 bases, J lost 4 bases, and 16 bases lay in between. The CDR3 loop spans 15 amino acids. The DNA for the CDR3 is TGTGCCAGCTCACCTCGGTCTGGCAGGGGATACGAGCAGTACTTC. The encoded protein is CASSPRSGRGYEQYF.

The CDR3 spells CASSLGGWGNQGGMNTEAFF. In DNA, the CDR3 is TGTGCCAGCAGTTTGGGGGGGTGGGGCAACCAAGGAGGGATGAACACTGAAGCTTTCTTT. The rearrangement uses TRBV27 and TRBJ1-1; TRBD1 is a possible D gene (5 bases). This CDR3 is built from 20 residues. The V gene's germline CDR1 is MNHEY and CDR2 SMNVEV (reference sequence). Trimming left V 3 bases short and J 0 bases short, with 26 bases between.

The V gene is TRBV7-2, the J gene TRBJ2-3, with a possible D match to TRBD1 (6 bases). The V end lost 4 bases, the J end lost 1 base, and 12 bases lay between the germline ends. The CDR3 is 15 residues long. Per the germline V gene, CDR1 is SGHTA and CDR2 is FQGNSA. CDR3 DNA sequence: TGTGCCAGCAGCTCCAGTGGGACACGCACAGATACGCAGTATTTT. It is translated as CASSSSGTRTDTQYF.

This rearrangement joins TRBV19 to TRBJ2-3; a weak D match, TRBD2 (7 bases). CDR1 is LNHDA, CDR2 SQIVND, per germline (reference sequence). The CDR3 spans 15 residues. Trimming stripped 4 bases from V and 0 bases from J, with 11 bases between. The CDR3 coding sequence is TGTGCCAGTAGTAAAGGGGGGGGGAGCACAGATACGCAGTATTTT. This translates into CASSKGGGSTDTQYF.

V and J are TRBV3-1 (or the pseudogene TRBV3-2) and TRBJ2-5, with 8 nucleotides matching TRBD2. The V gene end was trimmed by 7 bases and the J gene end by 3 bases; junction bases not matched to a gene: 4. The germline gives CDR1 LGHDT, CDR2 YNNKEL (reference sequence). CDR3 length: 13 residues. CDR3 in amino acids: CASKRAGEETQYF. The CDR3 region has the DNA TGTGCCAGCAAGAGAGCGGGGGAAGAGACCCAGTACTTC.

There are a few counts of this clone. This chain connects TRBV11-2 to TRBJ2-3; perhaps TRBD1 as D (6 bases). Per the germline V gene, CDR1 is SGHAT and CDR2 is FQNNGV. V was trimmed by 2 bases and J by 2 bases, leaving 11 bases between them. There are 15 residues in the CDR3. The CDR3: CASSLILGATDTQYF. The CDR3 coding sequence is TGTGCCAGCAGCTTAATTTTGGGGGCCACAGATACGCAGTATTTT.

This chain links TRBV28 with TRBJ1-6; unclear D gene. V dropped 5 bases and J dropped 13 bases, with 18 bases sitting between them. The CDR3 covers 14 residues. In germline, CDR1 is MDHEN, CDR2 SYDVKM. The DNA of the CDR3 is TGTGCCAGCAGTACGGGGAAAACCGCCCATCCCCTCCACTTT. It encodes CASSTGKTAHPLHF. Full variable domain (missing parts from reference TRBV28 and TRBJ1-6): DVKVTQSSRYLVKRTGEKVFLECVQDMDHENMFWYRQDPGLGLRLIYFSYDVKMKEKGDIPEGYSVSREKKERFSLILESASTNQTSMYLCASSTGKTAHPLHFGNGTRLTVT.

This chain joins TRBV6-5 and TRBJ2-7; D gene ambiguous. Trimming took 4 bases from V and 2 from J, leaving 12 bases between them. This CDR3 has 14 residues. Germline V gene data show CDR1 as MNHEY and CDR2 as SVGAGI. The CDR3 protein is CASSFHRDTYEQYF. DNA of the CDR3: TGTGCCAGCAGTTTCCACAGAGATACCTACGAGCAGTACTTC.

This clone was picked up one time. The V and J genes are TRBV6-5 and TRBJ1-1, with 7 positions matching TRBD1. The germline V gene encodes CDR1 MNHEY and CDR2 SVGAGI. CDR3 length: 14 residues. Trimming took 6 bases from V and 4 from J; bases not matched to a gene: 8. The CDR3, as DNA: TGTGCCAGCAGCCGACAGGGAGGTAGCACTGAAGCTTTCTTT. It encodes CASSRQGGSTEAFF.

This chain uses TRBV18 with TRBJ1-1; 8 bases match TRBD1. Germline CDR1 reads KGHSH; CDR2 reads LQKENI. The V gene end was trimmed by 5 bases and the J gene end by 0 bases; junction bases not matched to a gene: 8. The CDR3 has 16 residues. CDR3 nucleotide sequence: TGTGCCAGCTCATCCGGGACAGGCAGCTTGAACACTGAAGCTTTCTTT. Its translation is CASSSGTGSLNTEAFF.

The V and J genes are TRBV6-1 and TRBJ1-4; D may be TRBD1 (5 bases). Germline CDR1 is MNHNS and CDR2 is SASEGT. This CDR3 spans 13 amino acids. Trimming removed 2 bases from V and 6 bases from J, with 7 bases in between. In DNA form, the CDR3 reads TGTGCCAGCAGTGAATCAGGGTATGAAAAACTGTTTTTT. Translation gives CASSESGYEKLFF.

The chain couples TRBV11-2 to TRBJ2-3; 12 bases fit TRBD2. CDR1 and CDR2 from the germline V gene are SGHAT and FQNNGV. V was clipped by 2 bases and J by 0 bases; unmatched bases: 6. This CDR3 spans 18 amino acids. In DNA, the CDR3 is TGTGCCAGCAGCTTAAGTACTAGCGGGGGGCTGAGCACAGATACGCAGTATTTT. Translation: CASSLSTSGGLSTDTQYF.

The rearrangement uses TRBV28 and TRBJ2-7, with 10 bases matching TRBD2. The CDR3 sequence is 16 residues long. V gave up 5 bases and J gave up 3 bases; unmatched junction bases: 10. Germline CDR1 and CDR2: MDHEN and SYDVKM. For the CDR3, the DNA is TGTGCCAGCAGTCTACCGGGACTAGCGCAACACTACGAGCAGTACTTC. Translated: CASSLPGLAQHYEQYF.